This is a list of T cell receptor beta chains from one sample in a study of control samples from healthy donors and cancer patients. Measured with immunoSEQ multiplex PCR; TCRdb has only the in-frame clones, and not every one. The table has some 130,000 clones, approximately 90% seen once. What was sequenced was blood. Every receptor here comes from a man between 18 and 35 years old in good health. CDR3s include the opening cysteine and the closing phenylalanine or tryptophan. The order of the fields is J gene, D gene, clone size, V gene, CDR3 DNA, CDR3 protein. The D gene is left open where the match is weak. The size entry is marked missing in some rows and otherwise reads once, few, many or a size class.

j_call: TRBJ2-2; d_call: .; clone_size: once; v_call: TRBV10-2; cdr3_nt: TGCGCCAGCAGTGAGAAATTTGGGGGCGCGAGGCCCGGGGAGCTGTTTTTT; cdr3_aa: CASSEKFGGARPGELFF
j_call: TRBJ2-5; d_call: .; clone_size: .; v_call: TRBV9; cdr3_nt: TGTGCCAGCAACCCCGGGGGGCCGCAAGAGACCCAGTACTTC; cdr3_aa: CASNPGGPQETQYF
j_call: TRBJ1-1; d_call: .; clone_size: .; v_call: TRBV2; cdr3_nt: TGTGCCAGCAGTGGGCAGGGCGGCACTGAAGCTTTCTTT; cdr3_aa: CASSGQGGTEAFF
j_call: TRBJ1-1; d_call: TRBD1; clone_size: .; v_call: TRBV7-2; cdr3_nt: TGTGCCAGCAGCACACATCGTTTAAGACAGGGGGTCGGGACTGAAGCTTTCTTT; cdr3_aa: CASSTHRLRQGVGTEAFF
j_call: TRBJ2-7; d_call: .; clone_size: .; v_call: TRBV12-3/TRBV12-4; cdr3_nt: TGTGCCAGCAGCCAGGCTTACGAGCAGTACTTC; cdr3_aa: CASSQAYEQYF
j_call: TRBJ1-1; d_call: .; clone_size: .; v_call: TRBV7-6; cdr3_nt: TGTGCCAGCAGCTTAATCCCAGTTCTGAACACTGAAGCTTTCTTT; cdr3_aa: CASSLIPVLNTEAFF
j_call: TRBJ1-3; d_call: .; clone_size: .; v_call: TRBV19; cdr3_nt: TGTGCCAGTAGTCCCACCCACCTCTCTGGAAACACCATATATTTT; cdr3_aa: CASSPTHLSGNTIYF
j_call: TRBJ2-5; d_call: .; clone_size: .; v_call: TRBV3-1/TRBV3-2; cdr3_nt: TGTGCCAGCAGCCAAGAAAGACTCATGGGCCAGTACTTC; cdr3_aa: CASSQERLMGQYF
j_call: TRBJ2-5; d_call: TRBD1; clone_size: .; v_call: TRBV11-2; cdr3_nt: TGTGCCAGCGGATCACAGGGGGCTGGAGAGACCCAGTACTTC; cdr3_aa: CASGSQGAGETQYF
j_call: TRBJ2-1; d_call: .; clone_size: once; v_call: TRBV10-2; cdr3_nt: TGCGCCAGCAGTGATCTGGGTCCAGGGCAGTTCTTC; cdr3_aa: CASSDLGPGQFF
j_call: TRBJ1-5; d_call: TRBD1; clone_size: .; v_call: TRBV11-2; cdr3_nt: TGTGCCAGCAGCCTGAATGACAGGGATAATCAGCCCCAGCATTTT; cdr3_aa: CASSLNDRDNQPQHF
j_call: TRBJ1-1; d_call: .; clone_size: few; v_call: TRBV4-1; cdr3_nt: TGCGCCAGCAGCCAAGATTTGGGAGGGGTAACTGAAGCTTTCTTT; cdr3_aa: CASSQDLGGVTEAFF
j_call: TRBJ2-3; d_call: .; clone_size: .; v_call: TRBV2; cdr3_nt: TGTGCCAGCAAAAGGGGGAGAGCGGACGGGTGGAATACGCAGTATTTT; cdr3_aa: CASKRGRADGWNTQYF
j_call: TRBJ1-4; d_call: .; clone_size: .; v_call: TRBV9; cdr3_nt: TGTGCCAGCAGCCTTAACGCGGGGCTAAATGAAAAACTGTTTTTT; cdr3_aa: CASSLNAGLNEKLFF
j_call: TRBJ2-7; d_call: TRBD1; clone_size: .; v_call: TRBV27; cdr3_nt: TGTGCCAGCAGTCCAGGGACAGGGGAGAACGAGCAGTACTTC; cdr3_aa: CASSPGTGENEQYF
j_call: TRBJ1-2; d_call: TRBD1; clone_size: .; v_call: TRBV3-1/TRBV3-2; cdr3_nt: TGTGCCAGCAGCCAACACAGGGGTAACTATGGCTACACCTTC; cdr3_aa: CASSQHRGNYGYTF
j_call: TRBJ1-1; d_call: .; clone_size: .; v_call: TRBV20-1; cdr3_nt: TGCAGTGCTAGGTCTGACACTGAAGCTTTCTTT; cdr3_aa: CSARSDTEAFF
j_call: TRBJ1-5; d_call: .; clone_size: few; v_call: TRBV30; cdr3_nt: TGTGCCTGGAGAAAGGGAGGGTCGGGCAATCAGCCCCAGCATTTT; cdr3_aa: CAWRKGGSGNQPQHF
j_call: TRBJ2-3; d_call: .; clone_size: .; v_call: TRBV6-5; cdr3_nt: TGTGCCAGCACCGTCCGAGCGGATACAGATACGCAGTATTTT; cdr3_aa: CASTVRADTDTQYF
j_call: TRBJ2-5; d_call: TRBD1; clone_size: .; v_call: TRBV11-2; cdr3_nt: TGTGCCAGCAGCTTAGCCCTAGACAGGGGAGAGACCCAGTACTTC; cdr3_aa: CASSLALDRGETQYF
j_call: TRBJ2-7; d_call: .; clone_size: .; v_call: TRBV7-2; cdr3_nt: TGTGCCAGCAGCTTAATGGGGGCGCCTACCGAGCAGTACTTC; cdr3_aa: CASSLMGAPTEQYF
j_call: TRBJ1-6; d_call: .; clone_size: .; v_call: TRBV5-4; cdr3_nt: TGTGCCAGCAGCTTGGCCTCGGATTCACCCCTCCACTTT; cdr3_aa: CASSLASDSPLHF
j_call: TRBJ1-1; d_call: .; clone_size: .; v_call: TRBV4-1; cdr3_nt: TGCGCCAGCAGCCAAGACCCCGGGGGCGCGGCTGAAGCTTTCTTT; cdr3_aa: CASSQDPGGAAEAFF
j_call: TRBJ2-5; d_call: TRBD2; clone_size: .; v_call: TRBV20-1; cdr3_nt: TGCAGTGCTAGTTGGGGGGGATGGTTAGAGACCCAGTACTTC; cdr3_aa: CSASWGGWLETQYF
j_call: TRBJ1-2; d_call: TRBD1; clone_size: .; v_call: TRBV2; cdr3_nt: TGTGCCAGCAGTGGACAGGGGGCGCAGGGCTACACCTTC; cdr3_aa: CASSGQGAQGYTF
j_call: TRBJ2-3; d_call: .; clone_size: .; v_call: TRBV18; cdr3_nt: TGTGCCAGCTCACCACCGAGCTCAGATACGCAGTATTTT; cdr3_aa: CASSPPSSDTQYF
j_call: TRBJ2-1; d_call: .; clone_size: .; v_call: TRBV6-5; cdr3_nt: TGTGCCAGCAGTACCATTCGTACCAGCAACAATGAGCAGTTCTTC; cdr3_aa: CASSTIRTSNNEQFF
j_call: TRBJ2-7; d_call: TRBD1; clone_size: .; v_call: TRBV7-2; cdr3_nt: TGTGCCAGCAGCCCATACAGGGGAAGCTCCTACGAGCAGTACTTC; cdr3_aa: CASSPYRGSSYEQYF
j_call: TRBJ2-7; d_call: TRBD1; clone_size: few; v_call: TRBV18; cdr3_nt: TGTGCCAGCTCACTTAGCCGGGACAGGGCCTCCTACGAGCAGTACTTC; cdr3_aa: CASSLSRDRASYEQYF
j_call: TRBJ2-5; d_call: .; clone_size: .; v_call: TRBV5-1; cdr3_nt: TGCGCCAGCAGCTTGGCCCCGACAGTAGGAGAGACCCAGTACTTC; cdr3_aa: CASSLAPTVGETQYF
j_call: TRBJ1-1; d_call: .; clone_size: .; v_call: TRBV10-1; cdr3_nt: TGCGCCAGCAGTGACTTCTCATTAGGAACAGGTAAACTGAACACTGAAGCTTTCTTT; cdr3_aa: CASSDFSLGTGKLNTEAFF
j_call: TRBJ1-1; d_call: .; clone_size: .; v_call: TRBV11-2; cdr3_nt: TGTGCCAGCAGCTTAGGGAAGAACACTGAAGCTTTCTTT; cdr3_aa: CASSLGKNTEAFF
j_call: TRBJ1-2; d_call: TRBD1; clone_size: .; v_call: TRBV5-1; cdr3_nt: TGCGCCAGCAGCTTGGTGGCCGGGACAGGGCAAGGCTACACCTTC; cdr3_aa: CASSLVAGTGQGYTF
j_call: TRBJ2-3; d_call: TRBD1; clone_size: .; v_call: TRBV7-9; cdr3_nt: TGTGCCAGCAGCCCGAGACAGGGACGGGTCACAGATACGCAGTATTTT; cdr3_aa: CASSPRQGRVTDTQYF
j_call: TRBJ1-1; d_call: .; clone_size: .; v_call: TRBV27; cdr3_nt: TGTGCCAGCAGGGATACAGGGAACACTGAAGCTTTCTTT; cdr3_aa: CASRDTGNTEAFF
j_call: TRBJ1-5; d_call: TRBD1; clone_size: .; v_call: TRBV27; cdr3_nt: TGTGCCAGCAGGAAAGGACAGGGGGCACAGCCCCAGCATTTT; cdr3_aa: CASRKGQGAQPQHF
j_call: TRBJ1-1; d_call: .; clone_size: .; v_call: TRBV6-5; cdr3_nt: TGTGCCAGCAGAGGACAAGTCATGAACACTGAAGCTTTCTTT; cdr3_aa: CASRGQVMNTEAFF
j_call: TRBJ1-1; d_call: .; clone_size: .; v_call: TRBV27; cdr3_nt: TGTGCCAGCAGTTTCGCGCGGACAGAGATGAACACTGAAGCTTTCTTT; cdr3_aa: CASSFARTEMNTEAFF